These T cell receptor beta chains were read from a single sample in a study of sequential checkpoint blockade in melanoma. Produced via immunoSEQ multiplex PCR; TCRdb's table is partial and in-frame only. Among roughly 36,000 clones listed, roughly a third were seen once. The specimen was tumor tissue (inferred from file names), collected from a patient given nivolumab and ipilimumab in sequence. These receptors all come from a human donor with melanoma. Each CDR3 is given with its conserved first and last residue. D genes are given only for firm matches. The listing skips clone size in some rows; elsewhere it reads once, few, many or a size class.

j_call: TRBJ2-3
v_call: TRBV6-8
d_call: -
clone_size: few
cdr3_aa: CASKPYDTLSTDTQYF
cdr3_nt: TGTGCCAGCAAACCCTATGACACACTTAGCACAGATACGCAGTATTTT

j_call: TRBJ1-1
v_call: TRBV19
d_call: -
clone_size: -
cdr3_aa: CASSISGVGRNTEAFF
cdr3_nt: TGTGCCAGTAGTATAAGCGGGGTGGGCAGGAACACTGAAGCTTTCTTT

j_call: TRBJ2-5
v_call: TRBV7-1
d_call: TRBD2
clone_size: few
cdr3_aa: CASTRVAGAPTETQYF
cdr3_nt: TGTGCCAGCACCCGGGTAGCGGGGGCCCCAACGGAGACCCAGTACTTC

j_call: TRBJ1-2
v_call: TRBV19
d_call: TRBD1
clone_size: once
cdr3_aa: CASEDRAAYGYTF
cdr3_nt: TGTGCCAGTGAGGACAGGGCGGCCTATGGCTACACCTTC

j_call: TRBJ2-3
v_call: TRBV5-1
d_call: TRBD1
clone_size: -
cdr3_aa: CASSCDRASTDTQYF
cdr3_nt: TGCGCCAGCAGCTGCGACAGGGCGAGCACAGATACGCAGTATTTT

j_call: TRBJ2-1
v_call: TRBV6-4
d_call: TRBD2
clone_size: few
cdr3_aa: CASSALAGTYNEQFF
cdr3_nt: TGTGCCAGCAGTGCACTAGCGGGCACCTACAATGAGCAGTTCTTC

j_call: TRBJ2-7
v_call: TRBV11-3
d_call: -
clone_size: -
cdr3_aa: CASSLDQGPSYEQYF
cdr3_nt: TGTGCCAGCAGCTTGGATCAGGGCCCCTCTTACGAGCAGTACTTC

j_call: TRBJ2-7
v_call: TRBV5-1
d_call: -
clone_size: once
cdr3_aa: CASSRDGPLGNEQYF
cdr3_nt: TGCGCCAGCAGCCGGGACGGCCCTTTAGGGAACGAGCAGTACTTC

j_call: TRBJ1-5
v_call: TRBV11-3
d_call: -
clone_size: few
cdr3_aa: CASSSEGPAGNQPQHF
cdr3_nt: TGTGCCAGCAGCTCCGAGGGCCCGGCTGGAAATCAGCCCCAGCATTTT

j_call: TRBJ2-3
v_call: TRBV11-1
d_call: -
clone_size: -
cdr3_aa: CASSQGDIATDTQYF
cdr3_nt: TGTGCCAGCAGCCAAGGAGATATAGCAACAGATACGCAGTATTTT

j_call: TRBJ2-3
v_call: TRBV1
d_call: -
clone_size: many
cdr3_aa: CASSQDSPGQGTDTQYF
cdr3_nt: TGCGCCAGCAGCCAAGATTCTCCGGGACAGGGCACAGATACGCAGTATTTT

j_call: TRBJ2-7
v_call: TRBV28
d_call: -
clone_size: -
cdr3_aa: CASSLMKYEQYF
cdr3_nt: TGTGCCAGCAGTTTGATGAAGTACGAGCAGTACTTC

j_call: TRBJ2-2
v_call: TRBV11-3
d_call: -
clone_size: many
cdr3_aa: CASSPLRTATGELFF
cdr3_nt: TGTGCCAGCAGCCCTTTAAGGACAGCCACCGGGGAGCTGTTTTTT

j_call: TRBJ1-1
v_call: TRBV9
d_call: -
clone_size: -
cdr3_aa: CASSEQPNTEAFF
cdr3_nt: TGTGCCAGCAGTGAACAACCAAACACTGAAGCTTTCTTT

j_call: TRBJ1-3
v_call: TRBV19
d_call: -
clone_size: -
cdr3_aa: CASSIPGSGNTIYF
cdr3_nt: TGTGCCAGTAGTATACCAGGGTCTGGAAACACCATATATTTT

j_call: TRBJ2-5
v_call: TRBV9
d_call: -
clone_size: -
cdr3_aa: CASSVDGSQETQYF
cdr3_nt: TGTGCCAGCAGCGTAGATGGGTCCCAAGAGACCCAGTACTTC

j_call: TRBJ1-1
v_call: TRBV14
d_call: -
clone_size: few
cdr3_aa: CASSQLPSIRERNTEAFF
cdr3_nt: TGTGCCAGCAGCCAACTTCCCTCGATCAGGGAGAGGAACACTGAAGCTTTCTTT

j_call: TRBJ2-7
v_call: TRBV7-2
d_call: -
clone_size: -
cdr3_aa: CASSRGAPYEQYF
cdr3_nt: TGTGCCAGCAGCCGGGGCGCTCCCTACGAGCAGTACTTC

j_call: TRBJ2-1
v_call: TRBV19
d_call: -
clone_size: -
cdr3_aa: CASSLTGSYNEQFF
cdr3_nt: TGTGCCAGTAGTCTAACAGGGTCCTACAATGAGCAGTTCTTC

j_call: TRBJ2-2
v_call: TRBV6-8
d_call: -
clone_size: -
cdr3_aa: CASSVRGAGGTGELFF
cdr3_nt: TGTGCCAGCAGTGTCCGGGGGGCCGGAGGCACCGGGGAGCTGTTTTTT

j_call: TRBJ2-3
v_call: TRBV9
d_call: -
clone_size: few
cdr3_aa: CASSVEGGTDTQYF
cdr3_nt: TGTGCCAGCAGCGTAGAAGGAGGCACAGATACGCAGTATTTT

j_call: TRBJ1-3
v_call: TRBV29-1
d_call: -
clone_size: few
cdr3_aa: CSVGHNSGNTIYF
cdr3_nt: TGCAGCGTTGGACACAACTCTGGAAACACCATATATTTT

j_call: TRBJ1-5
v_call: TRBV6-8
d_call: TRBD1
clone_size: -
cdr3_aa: CASRARDRDYSNQPQHF
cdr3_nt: TGTGCCAGCAGGGCTAGGGACAGGGATTATAGCAATCAGCCCCAGCATTTT

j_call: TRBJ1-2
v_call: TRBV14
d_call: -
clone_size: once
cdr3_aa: CASSQGRKGHTGYTF
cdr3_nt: TGTGCCAGCAGCCAAGGCCGGAAGGGGCACACGGGCTACACCTTC

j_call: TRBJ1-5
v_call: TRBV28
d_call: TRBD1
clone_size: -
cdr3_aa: CASSLPGGQGNQPQHF
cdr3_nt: TGTGCCAGCAGTTTACCGGGAGGACAGGGGAATCAGCCCCAGCATTTT

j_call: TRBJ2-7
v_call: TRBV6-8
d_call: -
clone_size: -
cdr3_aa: CASSYFEAEGGEQYF
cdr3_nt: TGTGCCAGCAGTTACTTTGAGGCAGAAGGTGGCGAGCAGTACTTC

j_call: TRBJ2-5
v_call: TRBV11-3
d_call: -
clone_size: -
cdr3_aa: CASSLGDPRKTQYF
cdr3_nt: TGTGCCAGCAGCTTAGGCGACCCTCGGAAGACCCAGTACTTC

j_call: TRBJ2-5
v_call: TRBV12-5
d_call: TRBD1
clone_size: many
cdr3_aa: CASAGQGGQETQYF
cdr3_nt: TGTGCCAGCGCTGGACAGGGGGGACAAGAGACCCAGTACTTC

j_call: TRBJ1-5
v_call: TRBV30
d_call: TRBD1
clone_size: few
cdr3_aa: CAWSIGQGNQPQHF
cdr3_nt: TGTGCCTGGAGTATCGGACAGGGGAATCAGCCCCAGCATTTT

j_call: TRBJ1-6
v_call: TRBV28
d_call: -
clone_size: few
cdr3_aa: CASTPGYSPLHF
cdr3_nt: TGTGCCAGCACTCCGGGGTATTCACCCCTCCACTTT

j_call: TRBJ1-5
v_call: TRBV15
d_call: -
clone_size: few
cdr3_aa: CATSRDGQGGQPQHF
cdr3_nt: TGTGCCACCAGCAGAGATGGGCAGGGAGGGCAGCCCCAGCATTTT

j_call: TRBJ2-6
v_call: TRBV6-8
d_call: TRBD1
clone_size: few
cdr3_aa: CASSVTGGTGANVLTF
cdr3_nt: TGTGCCAGCAGTGTTACAGGGGGAACTGGGGCCAACGTCCTGACTTTC

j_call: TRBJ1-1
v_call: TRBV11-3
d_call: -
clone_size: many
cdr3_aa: CASSDRTVNTEAFF
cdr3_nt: TGTGCCAGCAGCGACCGGACGGTGAACACTGAAGCTTTCTTT

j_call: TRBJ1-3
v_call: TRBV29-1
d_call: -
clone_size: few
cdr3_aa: CSVEDLGNREGSFGNTIYF
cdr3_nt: TGCAGCGTTGAAGATCTTGGAAACAGGGAGGGGAGCTTTGGAAACACCATATATTTT

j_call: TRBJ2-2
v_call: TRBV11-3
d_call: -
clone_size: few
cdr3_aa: CASSSQEGRTGELFF
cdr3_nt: TGTGCCAGCAGCTCCCAAGAGGGGCGCACCGGGGAGCTGTTTTTT

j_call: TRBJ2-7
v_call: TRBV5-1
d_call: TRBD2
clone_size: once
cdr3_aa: CASRFSGGPTPYEQYF
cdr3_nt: TGCGCCAGCAGATTTAGCGGGGGCCCAACCCCCTACGAGCAGTACTTC

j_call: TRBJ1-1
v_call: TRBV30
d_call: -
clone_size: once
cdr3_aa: CAWSRGGGGMNTEAFF
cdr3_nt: TGTGCCTGGAGTCGCGGAGGGGGGGGTATGAACACTGAAGCTTTCTTT

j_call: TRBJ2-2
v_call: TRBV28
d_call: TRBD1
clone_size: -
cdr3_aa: CASSLWGTGTGELFF
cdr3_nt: TGTGCCAGCAGTTTATGGGGGACAGGGACCGGGGAGCTGTTTTTT

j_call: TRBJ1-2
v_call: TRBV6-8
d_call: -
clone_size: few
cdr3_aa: CASSEHLSYGYTF
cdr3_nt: TGTGCCAGCAGTGAGCACCTTTCCTATGGCTACACCTTC

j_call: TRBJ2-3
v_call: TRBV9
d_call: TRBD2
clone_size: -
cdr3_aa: CASSGKGTSGGTDTQYF
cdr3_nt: TGTGCCAGCAGCGGGAAGGGGACTAGCGGAGGCACAGATACGCAGTATTTT

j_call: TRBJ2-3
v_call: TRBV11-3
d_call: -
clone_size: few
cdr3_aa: CASSQAGRGSTDTQYF
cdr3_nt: TGTGCCAGCAGCCAAGCGGGTCGGGGGAGCACAGATACGCAGTATTTT

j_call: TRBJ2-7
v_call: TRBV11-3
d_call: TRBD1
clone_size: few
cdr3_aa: CASSHWAGQAYYEQYF
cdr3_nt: TGTGCCAGCAGCCACTGGGCGGGACAGGCTTACTACGAGCAGTACTTC

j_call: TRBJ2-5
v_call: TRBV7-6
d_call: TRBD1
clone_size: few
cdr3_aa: CASSLQGAGETQYF
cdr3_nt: TGTGCCAGCAGTTTACAGGGGGCTGGGGAGACCCAGTACTTC

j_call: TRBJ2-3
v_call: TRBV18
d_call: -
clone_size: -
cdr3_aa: CASSPFTDTQYF
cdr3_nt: TGTGCCAGCTCACCCTTCACAGATACGCAGTATTTT

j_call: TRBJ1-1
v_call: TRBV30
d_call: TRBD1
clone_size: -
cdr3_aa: CAWSAAQGVRTEAFF
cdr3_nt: TGTGCCTGGAGTGCTGCCCAGGGGGTCCGCACTGAAGCTTTCTTT

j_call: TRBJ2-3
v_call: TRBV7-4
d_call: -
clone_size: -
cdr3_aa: CASSWGPTDTQYF
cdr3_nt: TGTGCCAGCAGCTGGGGGCCAACAGATACGCAGTATTTT

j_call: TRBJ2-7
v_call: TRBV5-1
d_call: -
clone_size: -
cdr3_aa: CASSPEGFSNEQYF
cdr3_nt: TGCGCCAGCAGCCCGGAAGGGTTTTCCAACGAGCAGTACTTC

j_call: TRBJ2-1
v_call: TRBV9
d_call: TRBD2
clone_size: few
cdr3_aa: CASSGGLGPYNEQFF
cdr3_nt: TGTGCCAGCAGCGGGGGACTAGGGCCGTACAATGAGCAGTTCTTC

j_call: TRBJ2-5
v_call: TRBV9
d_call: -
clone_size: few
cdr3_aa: CASSVVGGAGETQYF
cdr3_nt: TGTGCCAGCAGCGTAGTAGGAGGGGCAGGAGAGACCCAGTACTTC

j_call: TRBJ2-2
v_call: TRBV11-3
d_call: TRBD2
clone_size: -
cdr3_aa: CASSSLAGVYTGELFF
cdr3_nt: TGTGCCAGCAGCTCACTAGCGGGAGTTTACACCGGGGAGCTGTTTTTT

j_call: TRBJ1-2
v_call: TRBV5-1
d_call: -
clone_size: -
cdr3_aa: CASSLNWAPDGYTF
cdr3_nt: TGCGCCAGCAGCTTGAACTGGGCGCCTGATGGCTACACCTTC

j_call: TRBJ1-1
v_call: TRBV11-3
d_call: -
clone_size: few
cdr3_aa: CASSLDLTNTEAFF
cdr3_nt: TGTGCCAGCAGCTTGGACTTAACGAACACTGAAGCTTTCTTT

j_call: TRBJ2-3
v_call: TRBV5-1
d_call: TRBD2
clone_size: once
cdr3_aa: CASSLEEAGSTDTQYF
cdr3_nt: TGCGCCAGCAGCTTGGAAGAAGCGGGAAGCACAGATACGCAGTATTTT

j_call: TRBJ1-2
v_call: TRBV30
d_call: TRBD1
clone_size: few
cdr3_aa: CAWVRDREGYGYTF
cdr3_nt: TGTGCCTGGGTGCGGGACAGGGAGGGGTATGGCTACACCTTC

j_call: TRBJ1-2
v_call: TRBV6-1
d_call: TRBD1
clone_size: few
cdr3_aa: CASSEGRGPGYTF
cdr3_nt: TGTGCCAGCAGTGAAGGCAGGGGGCCTGGCTACACCTTC

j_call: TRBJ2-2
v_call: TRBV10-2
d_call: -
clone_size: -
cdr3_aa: CASSERRASISNTGELFF
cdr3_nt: TGCGCCAGCAGTGAAAGGAGGGCCTCTATCTCGAACACCGGGGAGCTGTTTTTT

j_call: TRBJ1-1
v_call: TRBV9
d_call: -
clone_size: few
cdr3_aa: CASSSILPNTEAFF
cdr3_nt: TGTGCCAGCAGCTCCATACTACCGAACACTGAAGCTTTCTTT

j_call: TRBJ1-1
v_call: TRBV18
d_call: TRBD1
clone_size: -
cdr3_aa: CASSPPTGGLGTEAFF
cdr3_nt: TGTGCCAGCTCACCTCCGACAGGGGGCTTGGGCACTGAAGCTTTCTTT

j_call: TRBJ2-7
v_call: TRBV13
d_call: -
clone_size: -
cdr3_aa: CASSLGPGGTYEQYF
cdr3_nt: TGTGCCAGCAGCTTAGGCCCGGGCGGGACCTACGAGCAGTACTTC

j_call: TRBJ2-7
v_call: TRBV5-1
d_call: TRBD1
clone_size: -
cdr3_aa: CASSSSGQAYEQYF
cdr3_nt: TGCGCCAGCAGCTCCTCGGGACAGGCCTACGAGCAGTACTTC